This T cell receptor beta chain was sequenced in a study of T cells in localized non-small cell lung cancer. Whole-study results and caveats: Sequencing involved a lone tumor region, leaving heterogeneity possible.

Here immunoSEQ multiplex PCR was the method, and the copy in TCRdb shows in-frame clones only, minus some. The data hold some 90,000 clones, with approximately 90% observed a single time. To note about this clone: Its target is not known.

The sequence came from a man aged 35 to 70 with stage I squamous cell lung carcinoma. The source was peripheral blood, collected before any cancer treatment.

The CDR3 is CASSWGTATRDTIYF. CDR3 in DNA: TGTGCCAGCAGCTGGGGGACAGCCACGAGGGACACCATATATTTT. The J gene is TRBJ1-3, the V gene TRBV5-4; TRBD1 aligns across 7 bases. Trimming cost V 3 bases and J 8 bases; bases outside gene matches: 11. The CDR3 is 15 residues long. Germline CDR1 reads SGHNT; CDR2 reads YYREEE (reference sequence).